The 8 T cell receptor beta chains below all came from one sample that was sequenced in a study of blood T cells in healthy people across ages. The second PCR ran 7 to 11 cycles with a sample-barcoded 5' primer and J-beta primers. TCRdb re-called the 5' RACE reads through MiXCR, storing one row per CDR3 protein. The profile shows just over 1 million distinct CDR3 sequences, under 55% of them singletons. The sample consisted of blood. These receptors were collected from a woman aged 55-69 years in good health.

This clonotype has a handful of counts. The V and J genes are TRBV12-3 or TRBV12-4 and TRBJ2-1, with TRBD2 matching over 12 bases. J gave up 9 bases and V 2 bases, and 2 bases lay outside the gene matches. The CDR3 is 14 amino acids. In DNA, the CDR3 is TGTGCCAGCAGTTTAACTAGCGGGGGGACTGAGCAGTTCTTC. This translates into CASSLTSGGTEQFF.

This chain's CDR3 is CASSSPGVKNIQYF. As DNA, the CDR3 is TGTGCCAGCAGCTCCCCTGGGGTCAAAAACATTCAGTACTTC. The chain combines TRBV7-9 with TRBJ2-4; D not certain. Germline V CDR1 and CDR2: SEHNR, FQNEAQ (reference sequence). CDR3 size: 14 residues. With 4 bases removed from V and 3 bases from J, the gap between germline ends came to 10 bases.

In its sample, this clonotype was seen a few times. The chain couples TRBV6-1 to TRBJ2-7, with TRBD1 as a possible D gene (6 bases). The CDR3 runs 14 residues. Germline CDR1 MNHNS, CDR2 SASEGT. V was pared by 6 bases and J by 0 bases, with 12 bases between. The CDR3 coding sequence is TGTGCCAGCAGGACAGGTTGGAGCTCCTACGAGCAGTACTTC. This encodes CASRTGWSSYEQYF.

This clonotype is a singleton in its sample. J is TRBJ2-2 and V is TRBV24-1, with a weak D call TRBD1 (6 bases). CDR3 length: 15 residues. V was shortened by 4 bases and J by 1 base, with 9 bases between the two germline ends. CDR1 KGHDR and CDR2 SFDVKD come from the germline V gene. In DNA form, the CDR3 reads TGTGCCACCAGTGACCGGACAGAGAACACCGGGGAGCTGTTTTTT. Encoded protein: CATSDRTENTGELFF.

The chain uses TRBV20-1 and TRBJ2-7, with D unresolved. Trimming removed 0 bases from V and 3 bases from J, with 9 bases in between. This CDR3 comprises 13 residues. Per the germline V gene, CDR1 is DFQATT and CDR2 is SNEGSKA (reference sequence). The CDR3 loop is CSAREASIYEQYF. DNA of the CDR3: TGCAGTGCTAGAGAGGCCAGTATCTACGAGCAGTACTTC.

This rearrangement joins TRBV6-2 or TRBV6-3 to TRBJ2-3; D uncertain. CDR3 size: 14 residues. The V gene lost 0 bases and the J gene lost 0 bases, with 4 bases spanning the gap. The germline CDR1 and CDR2 sequences are MNHEY and SVGEGT. CDR3 protein: CASSYSTSTDTQYF. The CDR3 DNA reads as TGTGCCAGCAGTTACTCGACTAGCACAGATACGCAGTATTTT.

The rearrangement joins TRBV6-5 to TRBJ2-1, with D maybe TRBD2 (5 bases). This CDR3 is built from 16 residues. Germline loops: CDR1 MNHEY, CDR2 SVGAGI. Trimming stripped 6 bases from V and 9 bases from J, with 24 bases between. The CDR3 DNA reads as TGTGCCAGCAGCCTCGACGGAGCGGAGGTCGTGAGTGAGCAGTTCTTC. It yields the protein CASSLDGAEVVSEQFF.

Details on this clonotype: Germline is not matched at one junction end, which may reflect a read error. The chain has TRBV6-2 or TRBV6-3 and TRBJ1-5; D ambiguous. The CDR3 runs 15 residues. Per the germline V gene, CDR1 is MNHEY and CDR2 is SVGEGT. The CDR3 bases are TGTGCCAACAGTTACAAGGAGGTTAGCAATCAGCCCCAGCATTTT. This translates into CANSYKEVSNQPQHF.